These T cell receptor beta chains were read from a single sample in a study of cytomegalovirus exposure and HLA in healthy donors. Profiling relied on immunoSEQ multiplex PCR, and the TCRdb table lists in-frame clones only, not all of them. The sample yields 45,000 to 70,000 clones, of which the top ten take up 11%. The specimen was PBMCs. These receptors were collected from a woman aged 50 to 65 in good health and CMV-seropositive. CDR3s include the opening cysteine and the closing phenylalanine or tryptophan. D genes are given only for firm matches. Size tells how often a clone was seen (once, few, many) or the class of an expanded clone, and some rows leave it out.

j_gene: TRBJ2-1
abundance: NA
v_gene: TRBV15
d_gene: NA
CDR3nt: TGTGCCACCAGCACCCAGTCTATAGGGGTCATCTACAATGAGCAGTTCTTC
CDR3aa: CATSTQSIGVIYNEQFF

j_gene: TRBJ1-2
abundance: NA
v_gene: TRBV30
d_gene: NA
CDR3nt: TGTGCCTGGAGTGTACAGTCTAACTATGGCTACACCTTC
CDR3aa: CAWSVQSNYGYTF

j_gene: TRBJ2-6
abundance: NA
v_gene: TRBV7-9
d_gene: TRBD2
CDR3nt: TGTGCCAGCAGCCCTAGCGGGGGCTCTGGGGCCAACGTCCTGACTTTC
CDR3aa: CASSPSGGSGANVLTF

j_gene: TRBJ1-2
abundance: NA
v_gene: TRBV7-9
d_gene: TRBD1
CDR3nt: TGTGCCAGCAGCTCCAGGGGGGGCTACACCTTC
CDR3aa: CASSSRGGYTF

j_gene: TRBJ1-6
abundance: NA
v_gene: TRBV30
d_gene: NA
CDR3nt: TGTGCCTGTCGCAAGGGAGGGTCCAATTCACCCCTCCACTTT
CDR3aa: CACRKGGSNSPLHF

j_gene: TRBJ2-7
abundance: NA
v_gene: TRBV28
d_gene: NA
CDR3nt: TGTGCCAGCAGTTTAAACAGCCAGTACGAGCAGTACTTC
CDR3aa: CASSLNSQYEQYF

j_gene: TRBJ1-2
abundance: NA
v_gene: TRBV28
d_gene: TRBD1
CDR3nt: TGTGCCAGCAGTCTCCGACAGGGCCCTAACTATGGCTACACCTTC
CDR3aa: CASSLRQGPNYGYTF

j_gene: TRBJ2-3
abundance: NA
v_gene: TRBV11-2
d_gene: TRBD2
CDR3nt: TGTGCCAGCAGCTCTATGGCGGGGGGCCACACAGATACGCAGTATTTT
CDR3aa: CASSSMAGGHTDTQYF

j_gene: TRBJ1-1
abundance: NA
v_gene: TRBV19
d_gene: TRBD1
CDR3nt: TGTGCCAGTAGGGACTCGACAGGGCGGAACACTGAAGCTTTCTTT
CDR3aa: CASRDSTGRNTEAFF

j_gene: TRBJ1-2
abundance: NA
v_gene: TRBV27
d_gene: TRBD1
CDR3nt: TGTGCCAGCAGTTTGGGGACAGGGTGGAGCGATGGCTACACCTTC
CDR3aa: CASSLGTGWSDGYTF

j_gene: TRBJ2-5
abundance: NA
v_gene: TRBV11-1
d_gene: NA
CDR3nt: TGTGCCAGCGGCGAAGGGGACCAAGAGACCCAGTACTTC
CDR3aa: CASGEGDQETQYF

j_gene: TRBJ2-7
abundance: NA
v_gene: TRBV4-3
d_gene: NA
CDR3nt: TGCGCCAGCAGCCTCAGGACAGAGCCCTACGAGCAGTACTTC
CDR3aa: CASSLRTEPYEQYF

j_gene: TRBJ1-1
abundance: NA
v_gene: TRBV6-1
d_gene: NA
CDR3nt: TGTGCCAGCAGTGGAGACAGGTACGACACTGAAGCTTTCTTT
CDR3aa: CASSGDRYDTEAFF

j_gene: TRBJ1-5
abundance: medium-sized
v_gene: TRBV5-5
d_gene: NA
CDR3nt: TGTGCCAGCAGCTTATCCGACACTCAGCCCCAGCATTTT
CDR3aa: CASSLSDTQPQHF

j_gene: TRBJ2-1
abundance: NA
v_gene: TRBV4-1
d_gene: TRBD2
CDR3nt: TGCGCCAGCAGCCATCGACTAGCGGGCTTCTACAATGAGCAGTTCTTC
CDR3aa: CASSHRLAGFYNEQFF

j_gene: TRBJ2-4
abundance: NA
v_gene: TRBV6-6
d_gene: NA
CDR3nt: TGTGCCAGCAGCCTCGGAGGGATAGCCAAAAACATTCAGTACTTC
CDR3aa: CASSLGGIAKNIQYF